The 30 T cell receptor beta chains given below trace back to one sample, sequenced in a study of shared clonotypes between healthy human individuals. Sequencing was performed with immunoSEQ multiplex PCR; in TCRdb, only in-frame clones are kept and a portion is missing. This repertoire shows around 600,000 clones, 85% to 95% found once; its top ten account for approximately 0.11%. Terminally differentiated effector memory CD45RA+ cells were excluded from the naive CD8 cells, which were CD45RO-negative and positively selected for CCR7. Material for sequencing was naive CD8+ T cells sorted from blood. Receptors were obtained from a woman younger than 45 in good health.

The CDR3 DNA is TGTGCCAGCACCCTAGCGGGGCCCTACGAGCAGTACTTC. Its protein product is CASTLAGPYEQYF. The chain employs TRBV6-1 and TRBJ2-7, with 9 bases lining up with TRBD2. The CDR3 spans 13 residues. From germline, CDR1 is MNHNS and CDR2 SASEGT. The trim removed 7 bases at V and 2 bases at J, leaving 3 bases unmatched.

The chain links TRBV6-5 to TRBJ2-1, with unresolved D. Trimming left V 2 bases short and J 3 bases short, with 8 bases between. The CDR3 contains 14 residues. CDR1 MNHEY and CDR2 SVGAGI come from the germline V gene. Here the CDR3 reads CASSYMNGYNEQFF. The CDR3 DNA is TGTGCCAGCAGTTACATGAACGGCTACAATGAGCAGTTCTTC.

The chain joins TRBV4-1 to TRBJ2-3, with TRBD2 matching 8 bases. J lost 4 bases, V lost 1 base, and 10 bases had no gene match. The germline CDR1 and CDR2 sequences are MGHRA and YSYEKL. The CDR3 runs 17 residues. This CDR3 is CASSQAAAGVRADTQYF. The CDR3 region has the DNA TGCGCCAGCAGCCAAGCTGCAGCGGGAGTTCGAGCAGATACGCAGTATTTT.

The V gene is TRBV30, the J gene TRBJ2-7, with D unclear. Germline V gene data show CDR1 as GTSNPN and CDR2 as SVGIG (reference sequence). V dropped 1 base and J dropped 4 bases, with 5 bases sitting between them. CDR3 length: 11 residues. The CDR3 region has the DNA TGTGCCTGGAGTGGGGTTTACGAGCAGTACTTC. This sequence encodes CAWSGVYEQYF. Full variable domain (remainder filled in from reference TRBV30 and TRBJ2-7): SQTIHQWPATLVQPVGSPLSLECTVEGTSNPNLYWYRQAAGRGLQLLFYSVGIGQISSEVPQNLSASRPQDRQFILSSKKLLLSDSGFYLCAWSGVYEQYFGPGTRLTVT.

The chain joins TRBV7-9 to TRBJ2-1; 14 positions agree with TRBD2. The length of the CDR3 is 16 residues. V lost 5 bases, J lost 6 bases, and 6 bases stayed unmatched. Germline V lookup: CDR1 SEHNR, CDR2 FQNEAQ (reference sequence). CDR3 amino acids: CASSPGLAGAFNEQFF. CDR3 coding DNA: TGTGCCAGCAGCCCGGGACTAGCGGGAGCTTTCAATGAGCAGTTCTTC.

The V gene is TRBV9, the J gene TRBJ1-3; possible D gene TRBD1, 6 bases. Germline V gene lookup returns CDR1 SGDLS and CDR2 YYNGEE. This CDR3 comprises 14 residues. V was clipped by 3 bases and J by 4 bases, with 11 bases between them. CDR3 coding DNA: TGTGCCAGCAGCGAGGGGGGACCCGGAAACACCATATATTTT. Translating gives CASSEGGPGNTIYF. The full variable domain, its missing parts supplied by reference TRBV9 and TRBJ1-3, is DSGVTQTPKHLITATGQRVTLRCSPRSGDLSVYWYQQSLDQGLQFLIQYYNGEERAKGNILERFSAQQFPDLHSELNLSSLELGDSALYFCASSEGGPGNTIYFGEGSWLTVV.

V usage is TRBV5-6 and J usage is TRBJ1-2; D not resolved. The CDR3 runs to 12 residues. Germline V gives CDR1 SGHDT, CDR2 YYEEEE. The V and J ends lost 0 bases and 8 bases respectively, with 8 bases between them. The CDR3 DNA reads TGTGCCAGCAGCTTGGGAGGGTCGGGCTACACCTTC. Encoded protein: CASSLGGSGYTF. Drawing the rest from reference TRBV5-6 and TRBJ1-2, the complete variable domain is DAGVTQSPTHLIKTRGQQVTLRCSPKSGHDTVSWYQQALGQGPQFIFQYYEEEERQRGNFPDRFSGHQFPNYSSELNVNALLLGDSALYLCASSLGGSGYTFGSGTRLTVV.

This rearrangement joins TRBV14 to TRBJ2-7; TRBD2 is a possible D gene (6 bases). This CDR3 contains 15 residues. V shed 2 bases and J shed 2 bases, with 13 bases lying between them. Germline V gene lookup returns CDR1 SGHDN and CDR2 FVKESK. CDR3: CASSQTGLTTYEQYF. For the CDR3, the DNA is TGTGCCAGCAGCCAAACGGGACTGACCACCTACGAGCAGTACTTC.

V is TRBV7-9 and J is TRBJ2-5; D remains ambiguous. The better agreement between TRBJ2-7 and the DNA end casts doubt on the J call. Germline V gene data show CDR1 as SEHNR and CDR2 as FQNEAQ (reference sequence). The CDR3 contains 12 residues. The CDR3 region has the DNA TGTGCCAGCAGCTCAAGTGCCTACGAGCAGTACTTC. The encoded protein is CASSSSAYEQYF.

In its sample, this clone was seen once. The chain combines TRBV6-5 with TRBJ2-7; the D gene is possibly TRBD2 (6 bases). The CDR3 runs 13 residues. Germline loops: CDR1 MNHEY, CDR2 SVGAGI. With 8 bases removed from V and 4 bases from J, the gap between germline ends came to 15 bases. The CDR3 sequence is CASGAAGVYEQYF. In DNA form, the CDR3 reads TGTGCCAGCGGGGCAGCGGGCGTATACGAGCAGTACTTC.

The rearrangement uses TRBV7-9 and TRBJ2-7, with a tentative D call TRBD2 (6 bases). Trimming took 5 bases from V and 4 from J, leaving 15 bases between them. Germline V gene sequence: CDR1 SEHNR, CDR2 FQNEAQ (reference sequence). The CDR3 has 14 residues. The CDR3 sequence is CASSPSPGEYEQYF. CDR3 nucleotides: TGTGCCAGCAGCCCCTCTCCGGGGGAATACGAGCAGTACTTC.

The chain couples TRBV2 to TRBJ1-5; the D gene is possibly TRBD1 (6 bases). Germline V gene sequence: CDR1 SNHLY, CDR2 FYNNEI. Deletions cut 9 bases from V and 6 bases from J, with 24 bases between. The CDR3 is 16 amino acids. The CDR3 here is CASVGEHRVPSQPQHF. The CDR3, as DNA: TGTGCCAGTGTTGGGGAACACAGGGTACCCAGTCAGCCCCAGCATTTT.

This clone is a singleton in its sample. This chain connects TRBV7-9 to TRBJ2-7; maybe TRBD1 (6 bases). Between the trimmed V and J ends, which lost 5 bases and 3 bases, there was a span of 11 bases. The germline V gene has CDR1 SEHNR and CDR2 FQNEAQ (reference sequence). The CDR3 spans 13 residues. In nucleotides, the CDR3 is TGTGCCAGCAGCGCGGACAGTCTCTACGAGCAGTACTTC. Protein: CASSADSLYEQYF.

This clone was detected once. The CDR3 DNA reads as TGTGCCAGCAGCCAAGGTGGGCTATACAGGGCGGACACCGGGGAGCTGTTTTTT. It specifies CASSQGGLYRADTGELFF. The rearrangement uses TRBV14 and TRBJ2-2; possible D gene TRBD1, 6 bases. The CDR3 extends over 18 amino acids. Trimming removed 1 base from V and 3 bases from J, with 18 bases in between. Per germline, CDR1 SGHDN and CDR2 FVKESK. Complete variable domain (other parts from reference TRBV14 and TRBJ2-2): EAGVTQFPSHSVIEKGQTVTLRCDPISGHDNLYWYRRVMGKEIKFLLHFVKESKQDESGMPNNRFLAERTGGTYSTLKVQPAELEDSGVYFCASSQGGLYRADTGELFFGEGSRLTVL.

The chain has TRBV2 and TRBJ2-1, with 11 nucleotides matching TRBD2. The ends lost 6 bases at V and 4 bases at J; junction bases unmatched: 5. Germline V gene lookup returns CDR1 SNHLY and CDR2 FYNNEI. The CDR3 covers 15 residues. CDR3 in amino acids: CASSGLAGLYNEQFF. Written as DNA, the CDR3 is TGTGCCAGCAGCGGACTAGCGGGCCTATACAATGAGCAGTTCTTC.

This sequence joins TRBV4-1 and TRBJ2-3; TRBD2 matches 10 bases. The germline V gene encodes CDR1 MGHRA and CDR2 YSYEKL. The CDR3 sequence is 20 residues long. V lost 4 bases to trimming and J lost 0 bases; unmatched junction nucleotides: 16. The CDR3: CASSLRGLAGVGTSTDTQYF. The CDR3 DNA follows: TGCGCCAGCAGCCTAAGGGGCCTAGCGGGGGTAGGGACTAGCACAGATACGCAGTATTTT.

The chain combines TRBV7-9 with TRBJ2-7; D not resolved. The CDR3 runs 17 residues. The V gene lost 5 bases and the J gene lost 3 bases, with 23 bases spanning the gap. Germline V gene data show CDR1 as SEHNR and CDR2 as FQNEAQ (reference sequence). The CDR3 DNA reads as TGTGCCAGCAGCCCGCCCCCTGGGCGGAGTAAGAACTACGAGCAGTACTTC. Translation gives CASSPPPGRSKNYEQYF.

The chain joins TRBV5-1 to TRBJ2-7, with a tentative D call TRBD2 (6 bases). Germline V lookup: CDR1 SGHRS, CDR2 YFSETQ. V lost 2 bases to trimming and J lost 6 bases, with 12 bases between them. CDR3 length: 13 residues. CDR3 coding DNA: TGCGCCAGCAGCTTCGACGGGAGCCGCGAGCAGTACTTC. It translates to CASSFDGSREQYF. Based on the CDR3 plus reference TRBV5-1 and TRBJ2-7, the full variable domain is KAGVTQTPRYLIKTRGQQVTLSCSPISGHRSVSWYQQTPGQGLQFLFEYFSETQRNKGNFPGRFSGRQFSNSRSEMNVSTLELGDSALYLCASSFDGSREQYFGPGTRLTVT.

This clone was found once. DNA of the CDR3: TGTGCCAGCAGTTTATCGGCGGGAGGGCTCGGCGAGCAGTACTTC. Protein product: CASSLSAGGLGEQYF. This sequence joins TRBV27 and TRBJ2-7; 9 bases align to TRBD2. Germline values: CDR1 MNHEY, CDR2 SMNVEV (reference sequence). Trimming removed 0 bases from V and 6 bases from J; junction bases left unmatched: 6. This CDR3 comprises 15 residues.

V usage is TRBV7-2 and J usage is TRBJ2-1; 9 bases are shared with TRBD2. CDR3 length: 15 amino acids. Germline CDR1 SGHTA, CDR2 FQGNSA. J was trimmed by 4 bases and V by 2 bases; bases with no gene match: 3. The CDR3 DNA sequence: TGTGCCAGCAGCTTACCTAGCGGGGCTTACAATGAGCAGTTCTTC. The encoded protein is CASSLPSGAYNEQFF.

The J gene is TRBJ2-7, the V gene TRBV27; D is unclear. Trimming removed 1 base from V and 0 bases from J, with 10 bases in between. The CDR3 has 15 residues. Germline CDR1 reads MNHEY; CDR2 reads SMNVEV (reference sequence). The CDR3 nucleotides read TGTGCCAGCAGTTTATTGGCCCTCAGCTCCTACGAGCAGTACTTC. Translation: CASSLLALSSYEQYF.

This clone is a singleton in its sample. The genes are TRBV6-6 and TRBJ2-7; D ambiguous. The germline V gene has CDR1 MNHNY and CDR2 SVGAGI (reference sequence). The CDR3 loop spans 11 amino acids. V lost 5 bases, J lost 9 bases, and 11 bases lay in between. CDR3 DNA sequence: TGTGCCAGCAGTGACGGTTTCGGGCAGTACTTC. Amino acid sequence: CASSDGFGQYF.

V gene TRBV4-1 combines with J gene TRBJ1-1; D is unclear. CDR3 size: 16 residues. Germline V CDR1 and CDR2: MGHRA, YSYEKL. Trimming left V 4 bases short and J 3 bases short, with 18 bases between. CDR3 in DNA: TGCGCCAGCAGCCGCCTTCGGACCCCCCTAGACACTGAAGCTTTCTTT. Encoded protein: CASSRLRTPLDTEAFF.

This chain uses TRBV5-1 with TRBJ2-2; tentatively, D is TRBD1 (6 bases). V was cut by 6 bases and J by 1 base, with 7 bases left in between. Germline CDR1 and CDR2: SGHRS and YFSETQ. The CDR3 sequence is 13 residues long. The DNA for the CDR3 is TGCGCCAGCAAGGGGGAGAACACCGGGGAGCTGTTTTTT. Translating it yields CASKGENTGELFF. Full variable domain (missing parts from reference TRBV5-1 and TRBJ2-2): KAGVTQTPRYLIKTRGQQVTLSCSPISGHRSVSWYQQTPGQGLQFLFEYFSETQRNKGNFPGRFSGRQFSNSRSEMNVSTLELGDSALYLCASKGENTGELFFGEGSRLTVL.

The J gene is TRBJ1-2, the V gene TRBV5-1; perhaps TRBD1 as D (5 bases). CDR3 length equals 14 residues. V was pared by 2 bases and J by 10 bases, with 18 bases between. Per the germline V gene, CDR1 is SGHRS and CDR2 is YFSETQ. The CDR3 bases are TGCGCCAGCAGCTTATGGGGGGACGAGGAAGACTACACCTTC. Protein sequence: CASSLWGDEEDYTF.

This clone was picked up one time. The chain combines TRBV28 with TRBJ2-3; D is possibly TRBD1 (5 bases). The CDR3 extends over 14 amino acids. Trimming removed 6 bases from V and 2 bases from J, with 12 bases in between. Germline values: CDR1 MDHEN, CDR2 SYDVKM. The CDR3 is CASRPLGLTDTQYF. The CDR3 DNA is TGTGCCAGCAGACCGTTGGGGCTCACAGATACGCAGTATTTT.

In its sample, this clone was seen a few times. The V call is TRBV19, the J call TRBJ1-2; D ambiguous. CDR3 length: 14 residues. Germline CDR1 LNHDA, CDR2 SQIVND (reference sequence). Trimming cost V 4 bases and J 6 bases, with 15 bases left between them. CDR3 protein: CASSNVNDVHGYTF. CDR3 sequence (DNA): TGTGCCAGTAGTAATGTGAACGATGTCCATGGCTACACCTTC.

This chain connects TRBV11-2 to TRBJ2-7, with D uncertain. The CDR3 consists of 11 residues. The germline V and J ends were trimmed by 6 bases and 3 bases, with 6 bases remaining between them. CDR1 and CDR2 from the germline V gene are SGHAT and FQNNGV. This CDR3 reads CASRSIYEQYF. For the CDR3, the DNA is TGTGCCAGCAGGTCTATCTACGAGCAGTACTTC.

The chain has TRBV19 and TRBJ2-5; TRBD2 matches at 9 bases. The V gene's germline CDR1 is LNHDA and CDR2 SQIVND (reference sequence). The V gene end was trimmed by 5 bases and the J gene end by 9 bases; junction bases not matched to a gene: 19. The CDR3 runs to 17 residues. Here the CDR3 DNA reads TGTGCCAGTAGTCCGGGAGCGCTAGCGGGACGCGCTGCGGCCCAGTACTTC. It encodes CASSPGALAGRAAAQYF.

As for this clone: Other DNA sequences in this sample translate to the same CDR3. This rearrangement joins TRBV13 to TRBJ2-7; 8 bases align to TRBD2. V lost 0 bases, J lost 0 bases, and 1 base stayed unmatched. CDR1 PRHDT and CDR2 FYEKMQ come from the germline V gene (reference sequence). The CDR3 is 15 residues long. The CDR3 nucleotides read TGTGCCAGCAGCTTAGGGCTAGCGGGCTCCTACGAGCAGTACTTC. The encoded protein is CASSLGLAGSYEQYF.